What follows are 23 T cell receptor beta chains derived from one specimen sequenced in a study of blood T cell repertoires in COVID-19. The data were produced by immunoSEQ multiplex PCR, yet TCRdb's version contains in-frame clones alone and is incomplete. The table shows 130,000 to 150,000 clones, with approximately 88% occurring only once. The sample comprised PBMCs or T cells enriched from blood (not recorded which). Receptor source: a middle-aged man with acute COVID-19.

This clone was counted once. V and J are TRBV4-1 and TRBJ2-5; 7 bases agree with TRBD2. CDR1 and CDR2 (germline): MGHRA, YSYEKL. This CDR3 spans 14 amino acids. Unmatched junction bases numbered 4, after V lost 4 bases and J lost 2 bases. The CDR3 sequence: CASSLMGGQETQYF. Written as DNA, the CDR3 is TGCGCCAGCAGCCTCATGGGGGGGCAAGAGACCCAGTACTTC.

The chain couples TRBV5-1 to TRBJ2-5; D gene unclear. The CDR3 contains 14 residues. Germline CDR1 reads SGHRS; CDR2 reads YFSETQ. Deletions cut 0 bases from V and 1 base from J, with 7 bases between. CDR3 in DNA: TGCGCCAGCAGCTTGGCAACAGTCCAAGAGACCCAGTACTTC. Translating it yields CASSLATVQETQYF.

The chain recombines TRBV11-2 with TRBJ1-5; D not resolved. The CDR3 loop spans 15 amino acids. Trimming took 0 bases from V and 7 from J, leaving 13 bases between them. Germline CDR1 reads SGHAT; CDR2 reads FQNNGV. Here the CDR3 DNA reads TGTGCCAGCAGCTTAGATGGAGGCAGCCAGCAGCCCCAGCATTTT. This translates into CASSLDGGSQQPQHF.

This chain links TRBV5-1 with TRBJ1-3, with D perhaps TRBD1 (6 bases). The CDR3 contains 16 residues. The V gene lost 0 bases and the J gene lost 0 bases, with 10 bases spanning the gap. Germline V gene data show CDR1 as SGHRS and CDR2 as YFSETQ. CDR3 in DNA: TGCGCCAGCAGCTTGGGTGGGGGCAGCTCTGGAAACACCATATATTTT. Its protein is CASSLGGGSSGNTIYF.

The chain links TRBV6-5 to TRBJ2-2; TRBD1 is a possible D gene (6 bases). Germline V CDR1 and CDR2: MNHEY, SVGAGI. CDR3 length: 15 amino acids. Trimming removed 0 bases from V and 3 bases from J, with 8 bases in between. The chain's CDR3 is CASSYSGQDTGELFF. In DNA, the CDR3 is TGTGCCAGCAGTTACTCGGGACAAGACACCGGGGAGCTGTTTTTT.

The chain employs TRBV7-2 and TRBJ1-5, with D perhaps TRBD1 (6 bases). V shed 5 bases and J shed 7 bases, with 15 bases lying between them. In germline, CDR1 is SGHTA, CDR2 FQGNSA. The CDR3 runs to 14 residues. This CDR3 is CASSPDRGHQPQHF. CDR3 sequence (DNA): TGTGCCAGCAGCCCGGACAGAGGGCACCAGCCCCAGCATTTT.

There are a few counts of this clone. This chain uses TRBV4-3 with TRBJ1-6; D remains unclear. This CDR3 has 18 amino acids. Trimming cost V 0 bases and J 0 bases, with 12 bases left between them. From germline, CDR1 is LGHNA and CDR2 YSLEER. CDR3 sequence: CASSQDRQDSSYNSPLHF. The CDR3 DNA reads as TGCGCCAGCAGCCAAGATAGGCAGGATAGCTCCTATAATTCACCCCTCCACTTT.

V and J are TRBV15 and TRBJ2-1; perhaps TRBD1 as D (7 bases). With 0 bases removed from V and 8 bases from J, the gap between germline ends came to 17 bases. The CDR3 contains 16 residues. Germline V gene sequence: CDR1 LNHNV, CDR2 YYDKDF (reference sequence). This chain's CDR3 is CATSRDRETGRHEQFF. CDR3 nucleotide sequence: TGTGCCACCAGCAGAGATAGGGAGACAGGGAGGCATGAGCAGTTCTTC.

The CDR3 coding sequence is TGTGCCAGCAGCTTAGGGAGGGACGAGCAGTACTTC. It yields the protein CASSLGRDEQYF. The chain has TRBV7-9 and TRBJ2-7, with a tentative D call TRBD2 (6 bases). CDR1 SEHNR and CDR2 FQNEAQ come from the germline V gene (reference sequence). Between the trimmed V and J ends, which lost 1 base and 5 bases, there was a span of 6 bases. CDR3 size: 12 residues.

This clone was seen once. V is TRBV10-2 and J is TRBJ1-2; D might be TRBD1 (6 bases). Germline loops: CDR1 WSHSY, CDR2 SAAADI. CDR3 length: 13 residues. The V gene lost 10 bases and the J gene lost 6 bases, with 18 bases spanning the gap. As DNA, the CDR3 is TGCGCCACCTCCGGGGCAGGGGATGATGGCTACACCTTC. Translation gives CATSGAGDDGYTF.

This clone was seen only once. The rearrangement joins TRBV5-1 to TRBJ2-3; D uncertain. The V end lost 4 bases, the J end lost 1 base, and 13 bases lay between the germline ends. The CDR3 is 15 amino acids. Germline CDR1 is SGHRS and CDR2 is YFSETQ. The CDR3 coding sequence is TGCGCCAGCAGCAGTGACGGGTCACGCACAGATACGCAGTATTTT. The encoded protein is CASSSDGSRTDTQYF.

CDR3 in DNA: TGTGCCAGCAGCTTAGAACAGGGGGATTTGAATGAGCAGTTCTTC. This encodes CASSLEQGDLNEQFF. This chain joins TRBV7-2 and TRBJ2-1; 8 nucleotides agree with TRBD1. The CDR3 totals 15 residues. The germline CDR1 and CDR2 sequences are SGHTA and FQGNSA. The junction had 6 bases not matched to a gene; V was cut back by 1 base and J by 7 bases.

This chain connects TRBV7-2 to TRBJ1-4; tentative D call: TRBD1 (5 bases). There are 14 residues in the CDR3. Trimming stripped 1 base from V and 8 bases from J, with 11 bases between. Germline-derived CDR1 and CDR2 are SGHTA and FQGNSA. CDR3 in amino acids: CASSLGSGYEKLFF. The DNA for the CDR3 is TGTGCCAGCAGCTTAGGATCAGGGTACGAAAAACTGTTTTTT. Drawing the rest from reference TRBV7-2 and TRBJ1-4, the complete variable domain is GAGVSQSPSNKVTEKGKDVELRCDPISGHTALYWYRQSLGQGLEFLIYFQGNSAPDKSGLPSDRFSAERTGGSVSTLTIQRTQQEDSAVYLCASSLGSGYEKLFFGSGTQLSVL.

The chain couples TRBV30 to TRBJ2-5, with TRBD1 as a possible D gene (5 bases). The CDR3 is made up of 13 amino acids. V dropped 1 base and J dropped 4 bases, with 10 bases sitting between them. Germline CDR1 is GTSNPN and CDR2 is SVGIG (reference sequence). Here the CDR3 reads CAWSGQLRETQYF. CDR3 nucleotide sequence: TGTGCCTGGAGTGGACAGTTGCGAGAGACCCAGTACTTC.

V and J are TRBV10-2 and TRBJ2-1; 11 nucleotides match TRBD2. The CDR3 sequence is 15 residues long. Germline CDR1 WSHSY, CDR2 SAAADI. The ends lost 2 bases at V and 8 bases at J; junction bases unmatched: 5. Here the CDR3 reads CASSEISGRADEQFF. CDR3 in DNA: TGCGCCAGCAGTGAGATTAGCGGGAGGGCCGATGAGCAGTTCTTC.

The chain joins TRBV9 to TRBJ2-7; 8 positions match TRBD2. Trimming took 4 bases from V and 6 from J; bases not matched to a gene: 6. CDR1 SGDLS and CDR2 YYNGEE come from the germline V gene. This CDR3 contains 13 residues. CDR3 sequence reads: CASSQPGLGEQYF. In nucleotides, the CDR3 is TGTGCCAGCAGCCAACCGGGACTAGGCGAGCAGTACTTC.

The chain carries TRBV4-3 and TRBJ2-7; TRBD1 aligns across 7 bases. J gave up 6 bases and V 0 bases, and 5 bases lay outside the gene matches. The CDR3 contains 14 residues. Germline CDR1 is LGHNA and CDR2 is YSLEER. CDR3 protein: CASSQETGLREQYF. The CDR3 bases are TGCGCCAGCAGCCAAGAGACAGGGCTTCGCGAGCAGTACTTC.

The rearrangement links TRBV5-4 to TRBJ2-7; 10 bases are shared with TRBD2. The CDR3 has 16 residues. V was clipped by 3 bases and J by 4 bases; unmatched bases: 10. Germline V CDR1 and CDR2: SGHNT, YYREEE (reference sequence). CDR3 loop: CASSSQRLAGLYEQYF. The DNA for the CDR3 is TGTGCCAGCAGCTCCCAACGACTAGCGGGTTTGTACGAGCAGTACTTC.

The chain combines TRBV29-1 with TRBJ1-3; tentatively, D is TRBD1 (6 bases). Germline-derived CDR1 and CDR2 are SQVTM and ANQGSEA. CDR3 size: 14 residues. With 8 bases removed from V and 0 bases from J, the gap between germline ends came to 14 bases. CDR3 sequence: CSTEGVASGNTIYF. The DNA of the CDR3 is TGCAGCACAGAGGGGGTAGCCTCTGGAAACACCATATATTTT.

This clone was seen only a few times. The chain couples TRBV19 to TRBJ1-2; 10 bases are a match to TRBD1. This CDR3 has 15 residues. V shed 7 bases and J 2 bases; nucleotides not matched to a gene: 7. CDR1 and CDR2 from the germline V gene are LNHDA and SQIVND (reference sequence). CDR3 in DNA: TGTGCCAGTACCCGACAGGGGGCGCAGAACTATGGCTACACCTTC. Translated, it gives CASTRQGAQNYGYTF.

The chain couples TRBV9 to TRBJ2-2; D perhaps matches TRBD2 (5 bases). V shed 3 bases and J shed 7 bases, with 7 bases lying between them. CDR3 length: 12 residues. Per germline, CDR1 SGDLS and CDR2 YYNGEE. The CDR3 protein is CASSAGNGELFF. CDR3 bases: TGTGCCAGCAGCGCCGGGAACGGGGAGCTGTTTTTT.

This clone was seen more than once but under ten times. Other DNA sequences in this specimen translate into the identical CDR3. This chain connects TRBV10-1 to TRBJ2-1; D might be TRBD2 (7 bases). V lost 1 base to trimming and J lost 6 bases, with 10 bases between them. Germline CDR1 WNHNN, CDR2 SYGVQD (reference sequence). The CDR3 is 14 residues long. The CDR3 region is CASSEYREGNEQFF. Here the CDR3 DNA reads TGCGCCAGCAGTGAGTACAGGGAGGGCAATGAGCAGTTCTTC.

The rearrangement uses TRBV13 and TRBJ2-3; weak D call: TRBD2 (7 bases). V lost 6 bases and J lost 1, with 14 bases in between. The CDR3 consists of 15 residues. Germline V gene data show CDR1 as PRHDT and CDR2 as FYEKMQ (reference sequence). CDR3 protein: CASSPGRGRTDTQYF. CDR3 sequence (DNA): TGTGCCAGCAGTCCAGGGCGGGGGCGCACAGATACGCAGTATTTT.